Below, one TCR beta chain is given with its context. The antigen is unknown. The CDR3 contains 14 residues. V lost 4 bases and J lost 6, with 17 bases in between. CDR1 and CDR2 (germline): SGDLS, YYNGEE. The assay was immunoSEQ multiplex PCR, and TCRdb's table has in-frame clones only and misses some. The sample has 20,000 to 25,000 clones, 80% to 85% seen once; the top ten hold less than 40%. This sample is drawn from a study of T cell therapy after organ transplantation. Study as a whole: CMV-specific T cells, median 1.92 x 10^8, were given as 2 to 6 intravenous infusions. Findings and limits, study-wide: Minimal repertoire change after therapy followed marked pretherapy expansions in nonresponders.

Regarding time point: 20-29 weeks after completion of therapy. The J gene is TRBJ2-7, the V gene TRBV9; D might be TRBD2 (6 bases). The clonotype comes from a human patient who had received a solid organ transplant and had CMV disease. Some T cells may be the graft donor's. The sequencing here drew on CD8+ T cells from blood, taken after autologous CMV-specific T cell therapy. CDR3 nucleotide sequence: TGTGCCAGCAGCCAAGATCGGGCGGGGCTCGAGCAGTACTTC. Amino acids: CASSQDRAGLEQYF.